This is a list of T cell receptor beta chains from one sample in a study of blood T cells in healthy people across ages. TCRdb called the 5' RACE reads again in MiXCR, with one record for every CDR3 protein. The profile shows roughly 790,000 distinct CDR3 sequences, roughly 47% of them singletons. The material sequenced was blood. These receptors all come from a woman in her sixties in good health. CDR3s include the opening cysteine and the closing phenylalanine or tryptophan. The order of the fields is J gene, D gene, clone size, V gene, CDR3 DNA, CDR3 protein. D genes are given only for firm matches. Expanded clones get a size class; other rows say once, few or many, or leave the size out.

TRBJ1-4 | NA | NA | TRBV4-2 | TGTACCAGCAGCCAAGTAGTTCAGACAGCCGCAACTAATGAAAAACTGTTTTTT | CTSSQVVQTAATNEKLFF
TRBJ2-5 | NA | NA | TRBV6-6 | TGTGCCAGCAGTCCCGACCCCGCGTCGGTAAAAGAGACCCAGTACTTC | CASSPDPASVKETQYF
TRBJ2-7 | TRBD2 | few | TRBV3-1 | TGTGCCAGCAGCCAAGTGGCTAGCGGGGGATCCGAGCAGTACTTC | CASSQVASGGSEQYF
TRBJ2-4 | NA | NA | TRBV20-1 | TGCAGTGCTTCCCCGGGGAGCCAAAACATTCAGTACTTC | CSASPGSQNIQYF
TRBJ2-6 | NA | NA | TRBV20-1 | TGCAGTGCTAGAGGGGGACGCGGTGGGGCCAACGTCCTGACTTTC | CSARGGRGGANVLTF
TRBJ2-5 | TRBD1 | NA | TRBV6-6 | TGTGCCAGCAGTTACTCAAGAGGAAAGGGGGCGCGAGAGACCCAGTACTTC | CASSYSRGKGARETQYF
TRBJ1-5 | NA | few | TRBV12-3/TRBV12-4 | TGTGCCAGCAGTTTCTCTCGGGGGCTAAGGAGCAATCAGCCCCAGCATTTT | CASSFSRGLRSNQPQHF
TRBJ2-7 | TRBD2 | many | TRBV9 | TGTGCCAGCAGCATTGACTCTAGCGGTTCCTCCTACGAGCAGTACTTC | CASSIDSSGSSYEQYF
TRBJ2-1 | NA | NA | TRBV4-3 | TGCGCCAGCAGCCTAGCGCCCTGGGGCGAGAACTACAATGAGCAGTTCTTC | CASSLAPWGENYNEQFF
TRBJ2-5 | NA | NA | TRBV7-2 | TGTGCCGGCAGCTCGAGCCAAGAGACCCAGTACTTC | CAGSSSQETQYF
TRBJ1-1 | TRBD1 | NA | TRBV4-2 | TGTGCCAGCAGCCGGGACAGTGAAGCTTTCTTT | CASSRDSEAFF
TRBJ2-7 | NA | NA | TRBV5-6 | TGTGCCAGCAGCTTCCGGGTTATGGGCGGCTCCTACGAGCAGTACTTC | CASSFRVMGGSYEQYF
TRBJ2-1 | TRBD2 | NA | TRBV5-1 | TGCGCCAGCAGCTTGGACCCCTCCAGCGGGGGGGCCAATGAGCAGTTCTTC | CASSLDPSSGGANEQFF
TRBJ1-5 | NA | NA | TRBV10-3 | TGTGCCATCAGTGAGTCGAAACCTCAGCCCCAGCATTTT | CAISESKPQPQHF
TRBJ2-3 | NA | few | TRBV20-1 | TGCAGTGCCAGAACAGGCCAAAAATACACAGATACGCAGTATTTT | CSARTGQKYTDTQYF
TRBJ2-3 | NA | many | TRBV7-3 | TGTGCCAGCAGCCCCCAGGTTAACACAGATACGCAGTATTTT | CASSPQVNTDTQYF
TRBJ2-7 | NA | few | TRBV12-3/TRBV12-4 | TGTGCCAGCAGTTCATCTCAGGGCCGGGAGTACTTC | CASSSSQGREYF
TRBJ1-1 | NA | NA | TRBV20-1 | TGCAGTACCCTACCTTGGCAGGGAGGGACTGAAGCTTTCTTT | CSTLPWQGGTEAFF
TRBJ2-3 | TRBD1 | NA | TRBV20-1 | TGCAGTGCTAGCCCCATGGACAGGGGAGCAGGCACAGATACGCAGTATTTT | CSASPMDRGAGTDTQYF
TRBJ2-3 | NA | NA | TRBV4-3 | TGCGCCAGCAGCCAAGGTACAGGGTATGTAGATACGCAGTATTTT | CASSQGTGYVDTQYF
TRBJ1-5 | TRBD1 | few | TRBV15 | TGTGCCACCAGCAGAACCGGGACAGGACCGAATCAGCCCCAGCATTTT | CATSRTGTGPNQPQHF
TRBJ1-6 | NA | NA | TRBV6-2/TRBV6-3 | TGTGCCAGCAGTTACTCGAGACAGGCGAATTCACCCCCCCACTTT | CASSYSRQANSPPHF
TRBJ2-7 | TRBD2 | NA | TRBV20-1 | TGCAGTGCTAGCAAACCTACCGGGACTAGCGTCTACGAGCAGTACTTC | CSASKPTGTSVYEQYF
TRBJ2-2 | NA | NA | TRBV5-1 | TGTGCCAGCAGTACCACAGGCAACACCGGGGAGCTGTTTTTT | CASSTTGNTGELFF
TRBJ2-5 | TRBD1 | NA | TRBV20-1 | TGCAGCGCCGGGACAGGGCTAGAGACCCAGTACTTC | CSAGTGLETQYF
TRBJ2-3 | NA | NA | TRBV5-1 | TGCGCTAGCAGCTTGGAAGGGGCTAATACGCAGTATTTT | CASSLEGANTQYF
TRBJ2-7 | TRBD1 | NA | TRBV7-2 | TGTGCCAGCAGCTTAATCTTGGGACAGGGTTTGTTTGAGCAGTACTTC | CASSLILGQGLFEQYF